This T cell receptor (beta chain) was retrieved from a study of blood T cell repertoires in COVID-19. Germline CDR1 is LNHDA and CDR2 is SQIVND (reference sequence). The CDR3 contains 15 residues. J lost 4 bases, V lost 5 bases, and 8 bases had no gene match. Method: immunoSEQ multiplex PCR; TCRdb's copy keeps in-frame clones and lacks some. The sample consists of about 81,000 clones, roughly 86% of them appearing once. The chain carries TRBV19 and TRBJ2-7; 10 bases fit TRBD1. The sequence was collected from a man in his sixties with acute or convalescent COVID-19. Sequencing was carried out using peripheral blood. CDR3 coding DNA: TGTGCCAGTAGTGCCGGACAGGGGGACTTGTACGAGCAGTACTTC. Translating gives CASSAGQGDLYEQYF.